A single sample is the source of the 10 T cell receptor beta chains below, sequenced in a study of cytomegalovirus exposure and HLA in healthy donors (dated by TCRdb to about 2017). Libraries were built with the immunoSEQ multiplex PCR assay. Sourced from immuneACCESS, this table was stored by TCRdb with only in-frame sequences that have V and J called. A share of the clones is absent; for the studies checked, an unresolved V gene accounts for under half, and the remainder has no known explanation. A total of roughly 230,000 clones appear in this sample, roughly 88% of them only once. Around 3.1% of the sample belongs to the ten largest clones. Input material: PBMCs. The receptors derive from a woman aged 25 to 39 in good health and CMV-seronegative.

The chain joins TRBV11-2 to TRBJ2-7; the D is unclear. CDR1 and CDR2 (germline): SGHAT, FQNNGV. CDR3 length: 14 amino acids. Trimming removed 0 bases from V and 4 bases from J, with 10 bases in between. The DNA for the CDR3 is TGTGCCAGCAGCTTAGATCGATCCCTATACGAGCAGTACTTC. This translates into CASSLDRSLYEQYF. The full variable domain, in which reference TRBV11-2 and TRBJ2-7 provide the parts outside the CDR3, is EAGVAQSPRYKIIEKRQSVAFWCNPISGHATLYWYQQILGQGPKLLIQFQNNGVVDDSQLPKDRFSAERLKGVDSTLKIQPAKLEDSAVYLCASSLDRSLYEQYFGPGTRLTVT.

The chain couples TRBV5-4 to TRBJ1-2, with D unresolved. This CDR3 is 12 amino acids long. V was shortened by 2 bases and J by 3 bases, with 5 bases between the two germline ends. Germline V gives CDR1 SGHNT, CDR2 YYREEE (reference sequence). This CDR3 is CASSFPDYGYTF. The DNA for the CDR3 is TGTGCCAGCAGCTTCCCGGACTATGGCTACACCTTC. Full variable domain (missing parts from reference TRBV5-4 and TRBJ1-2): ETGVTQSPTHLIKTRGQQVTLRCSSQSGHNTVSWYQQALGQGPQFIFQYYREEENGRGNFPPRFSGLQFPNYSSELNVNALELDDSALYLCASSFPDYGYTFGSGTRLTVV.

This clone appeared once. One junction end does not reproduce the germline sequence, and a read error may be involved. The rearrangement joins TRBV5-1 to TRBJ1-2; D may be TRBD1 (6 bases). The V gene's germline CDR1 is SGHRS and CDR2 YFSETQ. This CDR3 is built from 12 residues. The CDR3 here is CASSYGQTGGIF. CDR3 DNA: TGCGCCAGCAGCTACGGACAGACAGGTGGGATTTTC.

This sequence joins TRBV27 and TRBJ2-1; 7 nucleotides line up with TRBD1. Germline values: CDR1 MNHEY, CDR2 SMNVEV (reference sequence). The junction had 5 bases not matched to a gene; V was cut back by 5 bases and J by 7 bases. The CDR3 sequence is 13 residues long. Here the CDR3 DNA reads TGTGCCAGCAGTCAAAACAGGGGTAATGAGCAGTTCTTC. This translates into CASSQNRGNEQFF.

J is TRBJ2-2 and V is TRBV4-3, with TRBD2 matching 12 bases. Germline V gives CDR1 LGHNA, CDR2 YSLEER. The V gene end was trimmed by 0 bases and the J gene end by 4 bases; junction bases not matched to a gene: 9. The CDR3 covers 19 residues. This CDR3 is CASSQEPSGRAGGTGELFF. The CDR3 DNA reads as TGCGCCAGCAGCCAAGAACCTAGCGGGAGGGCCGGCGGCACCGGGGAGCTGTTTTTT.

CDR3 bases: TGTGCCAGCAGCGTAGACCCTGGACGCTCTGGAAACACCATATATTTT. This codes for CASSVDPGRSGNTIYF. V gene TRBV9 combines with J gene TRBJ1-3; D uncertain. The CDR3 extends over 16 amino acids. CDR1 is SGDLS, CDR2 YYNGEE, per germline. Trimming removed 0 bases at V and 0 bases at J, with 10 bases between.

In its sample, this clone was seen once. The chain employs TRBV11-2 and TRBJ2-7; 7 bases are a match to TRBD1. V gave up 0 bases and J gave up 6 bases; unmatched junction bases: 11. Germline values: CDR1 SGHAT, CDR2 FQNNGV. CDR3 length: 16 amino acids. CDR3: CASSLESGTAYGEQYF. The CDR3, as DNA: TGTGCCAGCAGCTTAGAAAGTGGGACAGCGTACGGCGAGCAGTACTTC.

The chain uses TRBV7-8 and TRBJ2-1; 14 bases agree with TRBD2. CDR3 length: 13 amino acids. Germline trimming cut 5 bases from V and 12 bases from J; bases unmatched to any gene: 3. CDR1 and CDR2 from the germline V gene are SGHVS and FQNEAQ. This CDR3 is CASSRTSGRRQFF. The CDR3 coding sequence is TGTGCCAGCAGCAGGACTAGCGGGAGGAGGCAGTTCTTC.

This rearrangement joins TRBV15 to TRBJ2-2, with D hard to call. Germline V lookup: CDR1 LNHNV, CDR2 YYDKDF (reference sequence). Trimming left V 1 base short and J 7 bases short, with 13 bases between. The CDR3 loop spans 15 amino acids. The CDR3 region is CATSRAQSIRGELFF. The CDR3 nucleotides read TGTGCCACCAGCAGAGCTCAGTCTATACGCGGGGAGCTGTTTTTT. The whole variable domain, remainder taken from reference TRBV15 and TRBJ2-2, is DAMVIQNPRYQVTQFGKPVTLSCSQTLNHNVMYWYQQKSSQAPKLLFHYYDKDFNNEADTPDNFQSRRPNTSFCFLDIRSPGLGDTAMYLCATSRAQSIRGELFFGEGSRLTVL.

V and J are TRBV5-1 and TRBJ1-1; TRBD1 aligns across 8 bases. Germline V CDR1 and CDR2: SGHRS, YFSETQ. The CDR3 is made up of 14 amino acids. V gave up 4 bases and J gave up 4 bases; unmatched junction bases: 6. CDR3 DNA sequence: TGCGCCAGCAGCCGACCCGGACAGGGCACTGAAGCTTTCTTT. It specifies CASSRPGQGTEAFF.